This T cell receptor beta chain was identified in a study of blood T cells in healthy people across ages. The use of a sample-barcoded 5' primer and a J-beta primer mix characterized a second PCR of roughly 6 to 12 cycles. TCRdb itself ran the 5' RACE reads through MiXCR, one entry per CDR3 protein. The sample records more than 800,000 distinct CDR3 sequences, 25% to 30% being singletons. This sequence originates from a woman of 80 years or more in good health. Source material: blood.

The CDR3, as DNA: TGTGCCAGTAGTGCCCCGGGACAGGCTAACTATGGCTACACCTTC. Encoded protein: CASSAPGQANYGYTF. The chain combines TRBV19 with TRBJ1-2; 8 bases are shared with TRBD1. Germline CDR1 LNHDA, CDR2 SQIVND (reference sequence). The junction had 5 bases not matched to a gene; V was cut back by 5 bases and J by 0 bases. The CDR3 is made up of 15 amino acids.